This T cell receptor (beta chain) was sequenced for a study of blood T cell repertoires in COVID-19. Original processing methods: Using reference gene primer amplification, nucleated cell counts were estimated. Produced via immunoSEQ multiplex PCR; TCRdb's table is partial and in-frame only. The V and J calls and clone size come from that table; D and trimming were worked out from the DNA. The sample holds 490,000 or so clones; around nine tenths are singletons and the top ten take 8.3%. Participant age was roughly 18 to 90 years, and participants resided in fewer than 25 US areas. All recovered Cohort 3 donors got two negative PCRs, got clearance, or saw symptom resolution. The CDR3 is made up of 13 amino acids. From germline, CDR1 is LGHDT and CDR2 YNNKEL (reference sequence). The germline V and J ends were trimmed by 3 bases and 8 bases, with 8 bases remaining between them.

The TCR comes from a woman aged 55-70 years who had recovered from COVID-19. V usage is TRBV3-1 (or the pseudogene TRBV3-2) and J usage is TRBJ1-6; D is uncertain. Sequencing used PBMCs or T cells enriched from blood (not recorded which). The CDR3 loop is CASSQRPDSPLHF. In nucleotides, the CDR3 is TGTGCCAGCAGCCAGAGGCCGGATTCACCCCTCCACTTT.